The clone carrying this TCR beta chain was detected many times. Its antigen is still unknown. Axillary draining lymph nodes of breast cancer patients supplied the node samples. TCRdb independently ran MiXCR on the multiplex PCR reads; one entry per CDR3 protein. The repertoire has around 140,000 distinct CDR3 sequences, approximately 20% of them found once; the top ten carry just over 2.5%. The sample belongs to a study of breast tumors, draining lymph nodes, adjacent tissues. The CDR3 runs 16 residues. The V end lost 2 bases, the J end lost 2 bases, and 15 bases lay between the germline ends. In germline, CDR1 is MGHRA, CDR2 YSYEKL. Study-wide results and limits: Luminal-like breast cancer showed significantly higher tumor–nontumor repertoire similarity than basal-like.

V and J are TRBV4-1 and TRBJ2-5; either TRBD1 or TRBD2 may fit D (6 bases each). This receptor was identified in a female donor with breast cancer. Some clones in this sample may be carry-over from other donors' samples. The sequencing input was axillary lymph node tissue. CDR3 in amino acids: CASSQRTGRPQETQYF. DNA for the CDR3: TGCGCCAGCAGCCAAAGAACAGGGAGGCCACAAGAGACCCAGTACTTC.